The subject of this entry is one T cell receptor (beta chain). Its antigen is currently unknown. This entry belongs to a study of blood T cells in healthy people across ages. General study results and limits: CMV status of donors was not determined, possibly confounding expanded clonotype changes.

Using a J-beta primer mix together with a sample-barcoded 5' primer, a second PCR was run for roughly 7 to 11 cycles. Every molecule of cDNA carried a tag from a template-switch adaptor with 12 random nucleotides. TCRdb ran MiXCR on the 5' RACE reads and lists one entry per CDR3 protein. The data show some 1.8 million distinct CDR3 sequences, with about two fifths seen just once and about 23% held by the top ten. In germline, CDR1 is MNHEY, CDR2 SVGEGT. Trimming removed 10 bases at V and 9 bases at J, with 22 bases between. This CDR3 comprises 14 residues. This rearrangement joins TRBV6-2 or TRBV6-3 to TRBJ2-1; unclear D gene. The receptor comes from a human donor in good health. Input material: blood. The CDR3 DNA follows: TGTGCCACTCACTGGAAGGGTTGGGATCGTGAGCAGTTCTTC. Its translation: CATHWKGWDREQFF.